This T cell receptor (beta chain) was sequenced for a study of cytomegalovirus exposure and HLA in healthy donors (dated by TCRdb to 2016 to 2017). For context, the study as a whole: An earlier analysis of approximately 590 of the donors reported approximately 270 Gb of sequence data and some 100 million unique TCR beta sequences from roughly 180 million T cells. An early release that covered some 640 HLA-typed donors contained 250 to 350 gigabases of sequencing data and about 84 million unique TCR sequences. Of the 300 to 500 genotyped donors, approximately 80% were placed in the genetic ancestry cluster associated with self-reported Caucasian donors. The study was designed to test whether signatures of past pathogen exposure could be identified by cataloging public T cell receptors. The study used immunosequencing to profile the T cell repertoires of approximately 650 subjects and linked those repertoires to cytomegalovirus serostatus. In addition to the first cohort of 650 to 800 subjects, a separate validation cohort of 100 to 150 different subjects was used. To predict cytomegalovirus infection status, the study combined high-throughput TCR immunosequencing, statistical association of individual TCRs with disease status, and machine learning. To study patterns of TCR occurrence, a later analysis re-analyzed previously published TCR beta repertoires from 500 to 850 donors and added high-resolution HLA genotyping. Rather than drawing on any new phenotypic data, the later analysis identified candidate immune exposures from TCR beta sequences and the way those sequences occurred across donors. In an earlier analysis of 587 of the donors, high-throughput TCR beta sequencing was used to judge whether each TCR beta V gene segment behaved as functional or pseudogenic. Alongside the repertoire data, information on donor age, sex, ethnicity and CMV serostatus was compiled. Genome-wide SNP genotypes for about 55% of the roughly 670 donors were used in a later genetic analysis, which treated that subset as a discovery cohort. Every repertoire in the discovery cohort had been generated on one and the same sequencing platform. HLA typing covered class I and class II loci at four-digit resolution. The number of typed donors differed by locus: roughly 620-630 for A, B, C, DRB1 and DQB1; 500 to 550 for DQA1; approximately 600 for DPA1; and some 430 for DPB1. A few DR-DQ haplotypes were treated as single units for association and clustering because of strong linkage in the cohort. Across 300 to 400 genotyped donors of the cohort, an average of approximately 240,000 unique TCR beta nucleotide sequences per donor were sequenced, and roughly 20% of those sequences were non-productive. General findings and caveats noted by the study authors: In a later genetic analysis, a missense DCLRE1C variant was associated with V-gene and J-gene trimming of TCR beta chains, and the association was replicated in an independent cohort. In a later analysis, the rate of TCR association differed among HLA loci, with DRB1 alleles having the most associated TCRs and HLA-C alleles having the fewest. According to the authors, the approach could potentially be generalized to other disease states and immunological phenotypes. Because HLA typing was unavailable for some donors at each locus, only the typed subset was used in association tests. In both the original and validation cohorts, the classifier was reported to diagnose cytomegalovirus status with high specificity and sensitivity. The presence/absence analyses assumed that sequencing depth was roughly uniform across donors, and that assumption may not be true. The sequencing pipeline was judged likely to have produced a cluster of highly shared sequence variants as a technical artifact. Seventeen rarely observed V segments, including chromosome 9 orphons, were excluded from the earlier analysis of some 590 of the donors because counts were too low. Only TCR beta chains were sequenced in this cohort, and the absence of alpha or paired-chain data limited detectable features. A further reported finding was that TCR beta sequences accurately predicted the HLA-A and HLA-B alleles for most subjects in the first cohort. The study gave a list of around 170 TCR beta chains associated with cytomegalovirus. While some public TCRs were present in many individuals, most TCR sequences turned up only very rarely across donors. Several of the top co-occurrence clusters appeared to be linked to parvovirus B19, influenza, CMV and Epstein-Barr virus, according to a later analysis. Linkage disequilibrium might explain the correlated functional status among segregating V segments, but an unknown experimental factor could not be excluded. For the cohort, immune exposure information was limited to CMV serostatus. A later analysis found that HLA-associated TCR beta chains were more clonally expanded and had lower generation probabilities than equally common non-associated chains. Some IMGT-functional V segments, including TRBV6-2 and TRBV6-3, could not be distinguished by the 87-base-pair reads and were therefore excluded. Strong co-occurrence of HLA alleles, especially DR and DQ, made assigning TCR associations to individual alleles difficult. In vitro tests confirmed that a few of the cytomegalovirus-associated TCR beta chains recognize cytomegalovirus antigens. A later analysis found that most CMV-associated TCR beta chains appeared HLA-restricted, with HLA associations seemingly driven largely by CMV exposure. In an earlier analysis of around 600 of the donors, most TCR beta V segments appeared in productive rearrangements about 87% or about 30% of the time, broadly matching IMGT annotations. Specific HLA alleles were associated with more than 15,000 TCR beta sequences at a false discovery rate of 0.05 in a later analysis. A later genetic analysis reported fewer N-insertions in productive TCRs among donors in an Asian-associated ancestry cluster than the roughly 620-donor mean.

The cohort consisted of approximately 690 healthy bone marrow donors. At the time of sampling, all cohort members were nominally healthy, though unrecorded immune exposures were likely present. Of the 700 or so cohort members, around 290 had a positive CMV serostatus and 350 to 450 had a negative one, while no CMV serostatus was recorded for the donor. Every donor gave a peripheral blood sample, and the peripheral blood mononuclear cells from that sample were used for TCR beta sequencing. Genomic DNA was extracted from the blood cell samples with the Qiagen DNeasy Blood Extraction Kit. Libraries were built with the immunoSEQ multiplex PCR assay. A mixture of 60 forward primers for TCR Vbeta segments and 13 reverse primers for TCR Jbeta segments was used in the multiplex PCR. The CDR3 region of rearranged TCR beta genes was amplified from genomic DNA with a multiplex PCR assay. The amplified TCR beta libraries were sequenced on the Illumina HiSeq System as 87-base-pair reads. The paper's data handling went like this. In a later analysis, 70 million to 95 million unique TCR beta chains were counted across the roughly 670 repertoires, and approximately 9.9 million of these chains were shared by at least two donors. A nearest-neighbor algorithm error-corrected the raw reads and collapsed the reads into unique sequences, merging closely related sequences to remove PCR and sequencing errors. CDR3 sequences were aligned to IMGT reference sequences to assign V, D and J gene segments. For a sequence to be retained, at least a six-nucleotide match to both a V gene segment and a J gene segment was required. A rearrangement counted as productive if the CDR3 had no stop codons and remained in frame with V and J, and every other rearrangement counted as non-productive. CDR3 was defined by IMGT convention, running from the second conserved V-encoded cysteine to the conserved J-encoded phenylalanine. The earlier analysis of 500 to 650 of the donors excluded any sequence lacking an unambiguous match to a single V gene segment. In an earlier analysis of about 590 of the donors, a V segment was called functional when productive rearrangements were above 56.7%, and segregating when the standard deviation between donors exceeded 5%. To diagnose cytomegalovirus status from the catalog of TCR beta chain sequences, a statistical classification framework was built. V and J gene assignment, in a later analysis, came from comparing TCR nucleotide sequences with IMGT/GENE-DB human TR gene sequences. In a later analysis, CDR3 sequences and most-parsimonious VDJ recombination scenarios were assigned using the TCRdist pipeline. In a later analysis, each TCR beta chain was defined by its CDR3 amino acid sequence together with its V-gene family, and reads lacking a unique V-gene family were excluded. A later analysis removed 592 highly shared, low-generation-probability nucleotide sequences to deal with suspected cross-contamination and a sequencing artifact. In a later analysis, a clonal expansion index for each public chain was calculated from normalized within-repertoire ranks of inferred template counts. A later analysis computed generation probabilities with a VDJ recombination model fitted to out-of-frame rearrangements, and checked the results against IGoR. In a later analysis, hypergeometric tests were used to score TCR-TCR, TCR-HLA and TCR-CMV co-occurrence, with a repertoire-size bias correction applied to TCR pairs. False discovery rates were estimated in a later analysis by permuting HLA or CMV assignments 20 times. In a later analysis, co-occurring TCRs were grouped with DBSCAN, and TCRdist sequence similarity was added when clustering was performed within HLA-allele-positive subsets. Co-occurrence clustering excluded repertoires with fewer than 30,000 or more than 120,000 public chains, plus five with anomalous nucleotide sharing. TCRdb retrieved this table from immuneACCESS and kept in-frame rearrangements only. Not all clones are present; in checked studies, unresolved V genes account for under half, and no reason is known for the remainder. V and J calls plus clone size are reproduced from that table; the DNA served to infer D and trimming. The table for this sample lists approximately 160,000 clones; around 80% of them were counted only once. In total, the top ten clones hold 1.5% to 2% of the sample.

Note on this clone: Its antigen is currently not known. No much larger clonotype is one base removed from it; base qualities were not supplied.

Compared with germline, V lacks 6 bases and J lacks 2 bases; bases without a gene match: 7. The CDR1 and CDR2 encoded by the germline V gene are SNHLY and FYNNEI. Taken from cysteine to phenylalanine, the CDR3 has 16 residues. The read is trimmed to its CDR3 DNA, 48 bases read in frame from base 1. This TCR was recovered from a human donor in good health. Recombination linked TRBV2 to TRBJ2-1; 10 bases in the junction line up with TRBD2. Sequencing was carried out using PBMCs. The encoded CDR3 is CASRRYTSGAYNEQFF. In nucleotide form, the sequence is TGTGCCAGCAGGAGATACACTAGCGGGGCCTACAATGAGCAGTTCTTC.